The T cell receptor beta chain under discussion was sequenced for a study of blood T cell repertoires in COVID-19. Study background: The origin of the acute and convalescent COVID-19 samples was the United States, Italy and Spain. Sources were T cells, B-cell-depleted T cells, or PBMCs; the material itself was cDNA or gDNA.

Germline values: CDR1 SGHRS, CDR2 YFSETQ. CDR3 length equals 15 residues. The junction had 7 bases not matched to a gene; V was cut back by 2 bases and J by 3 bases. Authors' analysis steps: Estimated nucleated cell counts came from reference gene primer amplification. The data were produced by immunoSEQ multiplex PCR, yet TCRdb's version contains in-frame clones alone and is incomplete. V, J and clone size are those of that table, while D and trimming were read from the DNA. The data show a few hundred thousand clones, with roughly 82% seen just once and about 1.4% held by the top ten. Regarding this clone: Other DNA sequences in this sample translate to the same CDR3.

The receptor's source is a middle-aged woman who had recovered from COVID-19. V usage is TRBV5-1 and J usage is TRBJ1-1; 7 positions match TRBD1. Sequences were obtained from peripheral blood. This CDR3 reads CASSLQGRGDTEAFF. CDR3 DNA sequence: TGCGCCAGCAGCTTACAGGGGCGGGGGGACACTGAAGCTTTCTTT.